These 25 T cell receptor beta chains were sequenced from one sample in a study of blood T cell repertoires in COVID-19. TCRdb's table, derived via immunoSEQ multiplex PCR, lists solely in-frame clones and lacks some. The repertoire holds a few hundred thousand clones, with around nine tenths as singletons. The source material was peripheral blood. These receptors were obtained from a man over 45 with COVID-19, enrolled during active disease.

The CDR3 nucleotides are TGCGCCAGCAGCGCGGGGGGCACTACGAACACCGGGGAGCTGTTTTTT. Its protein is CASSAGGTTNTGELFF. This chain joins TRBV5-1 and TRBJ2-2; 8 bases align to TRBD2. Germline V CDR1 and CDR2: SGHRS, YFSETQ. V lost 4 bases to trimming and J lost 0 bases; unmatched junction nucleotides: 5. The CDR3 has 16 amino acids.

The CDR3 DNA sequence: TGTGCCAGCAGCCCCACGTGGACTAGCTCCTATAATTCACCCCTCCACTTT. Translating it yields CASSPTWTSSYNSPLHF. The chain employs TRBV3-1 (or the pseudogene TRBV3-2) and TRBJ1-6; D is unclear. Trimming took 4 bases from V and 0 from J, leaving 13 bases between them. Germline V gene lookup returns CDR1 LGHDT and CDR2 YNNKEL (reference sequence). CDR3 size: 17 residues.

The J gene is TRBJ2-6, the V gene TRBV10-3; TRBD2 aligns across 9 bases. CDR1 ENHRY and CDR2 SYGVKD come from the germline V gene. The junction had 7 bases not matched to a gene; V was cut back by 3 bases and J by 1 base. The CDR3 is made up of 18 amino acids. CDR3 protein: CAISDSSGRLSGANVLTF. DNA of the CDR3: TGTGCCATCAGTGATTCGAGCGGGAGGTTGTCTGGGGCCAACGTCCTGACTTTC.

This chain links TRBV6-5 with TRBJ1-2; 7 bases are shared with TRBD1. The CDR3 totals 15 residues. The ends lost 6 bases at V and 2 bases at J; junction bases unmatched: 9. Germline V CDR1 and CDR2: MNHEY, SVGAGI. The chain's CDR3 is CASRSPGQKNYGYTF. In nucleotides, the CDR3 is TGTGCCAGCAGGTCACCGGGACAGAAAAACTATGGCTACACCTTC.

The rearrangement links TRBV15 to TRBJ2-1, with TRBD1 identical over 12 bases. The CDR3 has 20 amino acids. After removal of 1 base from V and 9 bases from J, the junction contained 19 bases not matched to a gene. Germline V gives CDR1 LNHNV, CDR2 YYDKDF (reference sequence). In DNA, the CDR3 is TGTGCCACCAGCAGAGCGCCGGGACAGGGGGCCGGGCCCCTGCTAGGTGAGCAGTTCTTC. This encodes CATSRAPGQGAGPLLGEQFF.

This clone was seen only once. At the DNA level, this CDR3 is encoded by other sequences in the same sample as well. This chain uses TRBV10-3 with TRBJ2-3, with 13 bases identical to TRBD2. The CDR3 is made up of 15 amino acids. Trimming removed 7 bases from V and 1 base from J; junction bases left unmatched: 2. The V gene's germline CDR1 is ENHRY and CDR2 SYGVKD. This CDR3 reads CAITGTSGGTDTQYF. DNA for the CDR3: TGTGCCATCACTGGGACTAGCGGGGGCACAGATACGCAGTATTTT.

The chain joins TRBV10-3 to TRBJ2-1; 8 positions agree with TRBD2. V shed 7 bases and J 9 bases; nucleotides not matched to a gene: 14. Germline CDR1 reads ENHRY; CDR2 reads SYGVKD. This CDR3 comprises 15 residues. CDR3 sequence (DNA): TGTGCCATCACCAACCGGGGACTAGGCCTGGGTGAGCAGTTCTTC. As protein: CAITNRGLGLGEQFF.

This rearrangement joins TRBV5-6 to TRBJ1-5, with D perhaps TRBD1 (5 bases). The V gene lost 5 bases and the J gene lost 9 bases, with 18 bases spanning the gap. The V gene's germline CDR1 is SGHDT and CDR2 YYEEEE. This CDR3 is built from 14 residues. CDR3 loop: CASRTWGSRGPQHF. The CDR3 coding sequence is TGTGCCAGCAGAACGTGGGGCTCCCGTGGGCCCCAGCATTTT.

This chain links TRBV7-3 with TRBJ2-1; 10 bases are shared with TRBD2. The CDR3 contains 15 residues. Germline V gene sequence: CDR1 SGHTA, CDR2 FQGTGA. V lost 1 base, J lost 8 bases, and 5 bases stayed unmatched. The CDR3 region is CASSLIAGGWDEQFF. CDR3 nucleotide sequence: TGTGCCAGCAGCTTAATAGCGGGGGGATGGGATGAGCAGTTCTTC.

This rearrangement joins TRBV4-1 to TRBJ1-2; 7 bases match TRBD1. CDR1 is MGHRA, CDR2 YSYEKL, per germline. There are 16 residues in the CDR3. After removal of 2 bases from V and 4 bases from J, the junction contained 10 bases not matched to a gene. CDR3 coding DNA: TGCGCCAGCAGCCAACCCGCCGGGACAGTCGGCTATGGCTACACCTTC. It encodes CASSQPAGTVGYGYTF.

V is TRBV9 and J is TRBJ1-2; 7 positions match TRBD1. The CDR3 is made up of 17 amino acids. Germline loops: CDR1 SGDLS, CDR2 YYNGEE. V gave up 0 bases and J gave up 0 bases; unmatched junction bases: 8. The CDR3 reads CASSVDRQGVTNYGYTF. In nucleotides, the CDR3 is TGTGCCAGCAGCGTAGATCGGCAGGGGGTTACTAACTATGGCTACACCTTC.

The chain is built from TRBV30 and TRBJ1-3, with a tentative D call TRBD1 (5 bases). CDR3 length: 17 amino acids. Deletions cut 4 bases from V and 2 bases from J, with 21 bases between. Germline assignment: CDR1 GTSNPN and CDR2 SVGIG (reference sequence). The CDR3: CAWKRLRGTLAGNTIYF. The CDR3 region has the DNA TGTGCCTGGAAACGTCTGCGGGGGACTCTTGCTGGAAACACCATATATTTT.

The chain carries TRBV5-1 and TRBJ1-2, with 9 bases matching TRBD1. The CDR3 is 16 residues long. CDR1 and CDR2 (germline): SGHRS, YFSETQ. The ends lost 1 base at V and 8 bases at J; junction bases unmatched: 12. This CDR3 is CASSLMPGQGMKGYTF. The CDR3 DNA follows: TGCGCCAGCAGCTTGATGCCGGGACAGGGTATGAAAGGCTACACCTTC.

The CDR3 loop reads CASSFLAGVEQYF. The CDR3 bases are TGTGCCAGCAGTTTCTTGGCAGGGGTCGAGCAGTACTTC. This chain joins TRBV28 and TRBJ2-7, with D possibly TRBD1 on 6 matching bases. CDR3 size: 13 residues. The ends were cut back, 3 bases at V and 6 bases at J, with 12 bases in the middle. Germline V gives CDR1 MDHEN, CDR2 SYDVKM.

This clone was seen ten or more times. The V call is TRBV6-5, the J call TRBJ2-5; 7 bases are shared with TRBD1. V lost 5 bases and J lost 1; bases outside the gene matches: 7. This CDR3 has 15 amino acids. Germline assignment: CDR1 MNHEY and CDR2 SVGAGI. For the CDR3, the DNA is TGTGCCAGCAGTCGCCGGGACAGTTTCCAAGAGACCCAGTACTTC. It codes for CASSRRDSFQETQYF.

This chain uses TRBV6-5 with TRBJ2-7; D is uncertain. Germline V gene lookup returns CDR1 MNHEY and CDR2 SVGAGI. CDR3 length: 12 residues. Deletions cut 6 bases from V and 0 bases from J, with 6 bases between. The CDR3 region has the DNA TGTGCCAGCAGGGAGATCTCCTACGAGCAGTACTTC. Protein: CASREISYEQYF.

The chain carries TRBV7-9 and TRBJ1-5; D is possibly TRBD1 (5 bases). The V gene's germline CDR1 is SEHNR and CDR2 FQNEAQ (reference sequence). CDR3 length equals 13 residues. Trimming took 9 bases from V and 2 from J, leaving 11 bases between them. The CDR3 spells CARKSGGNQPQHF. In nucleotides, the CDR3 is TGTGCCAGAAAGTCGGGGGGCAATCAGCCCCAGCATTTT.

The rearrangement uses TRBV27 and TRBJ2-3; 10 positions agree with TRBD1. The germline V gene has CDR1 MNHEY and CDR2 SMNVEV (reference sequence). The CDR3 consists of 15 residues. J lost 2 bases, V lost 6 bases, and 5 bases had no gene match. CDR3: CASSTGQGFTDTQYF. CDR3 coding DNA: TGTGCCAGCAGCACGGGACAGGGGTTCACAGATACGCAGTATTTT.

V gene TRBV20-1 combines with J gene TRBJ2-5; unclear D gene. Germline CDR1 is DFQATT and CDR2 is SNEGSKA (reference sequence). The CDR3 sequence is 12 residues long. V lost 3 bases, J lost 5 bases, and 10 bases lay in between. Here the CDR3 reads CSASTGEETQYF. CDR3 nucleotides: TGCAGTGCTAGTACGGGTGAGGAGACCCAGTACTTC.

V is TRBV9 and J is TRBJ2-7; D not certain. The length of the CDR3 is 15 residues. V was trimmed by 0 bases and J by 3 bases, leaving 13 bases between them. Per germline, CDR1 SGDLS and CDR2 YYNGEE. As DNA, the CDR3 is TGTGCCAGCAGCGTAGGCACCGAGCCGATCTACGAGCAGTACTTC. This translates into CASSVGTEPIYEQYF.

The chain carries TRBV7-9 and TRBJ2-1; TRBD2 aligns across 11 bases. Trimming cost V 5 bases and J 5 bases; bases outside gene matches: 5. Germline CDR1 SEHNR, CDR2 FQNEAQ (reference sequence). The CDR3 contains 15 residues. CDR3 loop: CASSLGTSGNNEQFF. CDR3 bases: TGTGCCAGCAGCCTCGGGACTAGCGGAAACAATGAGCAGTTCTTC.

This clone showed up just once. The rearrangement joins TRBV12-5 to TRBJ2-7, with D uncertain. There are 14 residues in the CDR3. Germline values: CDR1 LGHNT, CDR2 FRNRAP. The ends were cut back, 0 bases at V and 1 base at J, with 7 bases in the middle. CDR3 nucleotides: TGTGCTAGTGGTTTGGTCTCAGGTTCCTACGAGCAGTACTTC. It translates to CASGLVSGSYEQYF.

The V call is TRBV29-1, the J call TRBJ2-7; TRBD2 matches at 13 bases. The CDR3 loop spans 15 amino acids. Germline assignment: CDR1 SQVTM and CDR2 ANQGSEA. V trimming: 5 bases; J trimming: 1 base; junction bases outside the gene matches: 5. The CDR3 reads CSVLGTSGISYEQYF. DNA of the CDR3: TGCAGCGTTTTGGGGACTAGCGGGATTTCCTACGAGCAGTACTTC.

This sequence joins TRBV9 and TRBJ1-4, with TRBD1 matching 7 bases. Germline CDR1 reads SGDLS; CDR2 reads YYNGEE. The CDR3 sequence is 17 residues long. Losses at the gene ends were 0 bases for V and 3 bases for J; bases not matched to a gene: 8. DNA of the CDR3: TGTGCCAGCAGCGTAGCCCCGGGGACAGCTTCTAATGAAAAACTGTTTTTT. Protein: CASSVAPGTASNEKLFF. The whole variable domain, filled in from reference TRBV9 and TRBJ1-4, reads DSGVTQTPKHLITATGQRVTLRCSPRSGDLSVYWYQQSLDQGLQFLIQYYNGEERAKGNILERFSAQQFPDLHSELNLSSLELGDSALYFCASSVAPGTASNEKLFFGSGTQLSVL.

This clone appeared once. The chain combines TRBV24-1 with TRBJ1-2; TRBD1 matches at 7 bases. There are 13 residues in the CDR3. V lost 4 bases to trimming and J lost 4 bases; unmatched junction nucleotides: 2. Germline V CDR1 and CDR2: KGHDR, SFDVKD. Here the CDR3 reads CATSETGVYGYTF. DNA for the CDR3: TGTGCCACCAGTGAAACAGGGGTCTATGGCTACACCTTC.